This T cell receptor (beta chain) emerged from a study of blood T cells in healthy people across ages. Next came a second PCR, run for about 7 to 12 cycles, which used a sample-barcoded 5' primer along with a J-beta primer mix. TCRdb used MiXCR to reprocess the 5' RACE reads, holding one entry per CDR3 protein. The table records roughly 560,000 distinct CDR3 sequences, more than 20% of them present only once. This clonotype was picked up one time. Its antigen remains unidentified. Study-wide results and caveats: TCR beta diversity was tightly associated with the proportion of naive T cells. PBMCs went unsorted, and a conclusive naive versus antigen-experienced comparison was therefore prevented.

V was pared by 0 bases and J by 0 bases, with 9 bases between. The V gene's germline CDR1 is MNHNS and CDR2 SASEGT. This CDR3 region has 16 residues. The same data also contributed to another study, on T cells of mothers and their children.

Sequenced sample: blood. This chain connects TRBV6-1 to TRBJ1-3; D not certain. This receptor was identified in a boy aged 10-17 years in good health. CDR3 sequence reads: CASSEAGVISGNTIYF. The CDR3 DNA reads TGTGCCAGCAGTGAAGCCGGAGTTATCTCTGGAAACACCATATATTTT.